A selection of T cell receptor beta chains follows, all from one sample in a study of shared clonotypes between healthy human individuals. Repertoires were generated with immunoSEQ multiplex PCR, while TCRdb's copy carries only in-frame clones and drops some. The sample has over 400,000 clones; 81% are singletons. Material: PBMCs. These receptors were collected from a woman between 40 and 55 years old in good health. Some clones in this sample may be carry-over from other donors' samples. Both conserved end residues are part of each CDR3. A D gene is named only where the DNA matches it firmly. Some rows mark clone size as missing; the rest say once, few, many or name a class of expanded clone.

V gene	clone size	D gene	J gene	CDR3 protein	CDR3 DNA
TRBV27	-	TRBD1	TRBJ2-3	CASSSYARDRGYRDTQYF	TGTGCCAGCAGTTCTTACGCCCGGGACAGGGGGTACAGAGATACGCAGTATTTT
TRBV25-1	once	-	TRBJ1-5	CASSEWGRDQPQHF	TGTGCCAGCAGTGAATGGGGCAGAGATCAGCCCCAGCATTTT
TRBV15	-	-	TRBJ2-7	CATSRDLGRSSYEQYF	TGTGCCACCAGCAGAGATCTGGGCAGGAGCTCCTACGAGCAGTACTTC
TRBV15	-	-	TRBJ1-2	CATSRAGYGYTF	TGTGCCACCAGCAGAGCAGGGTATGGCTACACCTTC
TRBV7-2	-	TRBD1	TRBJ1-2	CASSSGQGYGYTF	TGTGCCAGCAGCTCGGGACAGGGCTATGGCTACACCTTC
TRBV11-2	-	-	TRBJ2-7	CASSLRRTGHEQYF	TGTGCCAGCAGCTTACGAAGGACTGGTCACGAGCAGTACTTC
TRBV6-6	-	-	TRBJ2-7	CASQGGQRIYEQYF	TGTGCCAGCCAGGGGGGTCAACGGATCTACGAGCAGTACTTC
TRBV5-6	-	TRBD2	TRBJ2-7	CASSPSTSRSSYEQYF	TGTGCCAGCAGCCCGTCGACTAGCAGGAGCTCCTACGAGCAGTACTTC
TRBV9	many	-	TRBJ2-5	CASSVGTRRWETQYF	TGTGCCAGCAGCGTAGGAACACGGAGGTGGGAGACCCAGTACTTC
TRBV27	-	TRBD1	TRBJ2-1	CASSWDRGYYNEQFF	TGTGCCAGCAGTTGGGACAGGGGATACTACAATGAGCAGTTCTTC
TRBV9	many	-	TRBJ2-1	CASSYTSYVSNEQFF	TGTGCCAGCAGCTATACTAGTTACGTAAGCAATGAGCAGTTCTTC
TRBV28	-	-	TRBJ2-7	CASSLWAPNPHEQYF	TGTGCCAGCAGTTTATGGGCACCTAACCCCCACGAGCAGTACTTC
TRBV5-1	-	-	TRBJ2-7	CASSSSAYEQYF	TGCGCCAGCAGCTCCTCGGCCTACGAGCAGTACTTC
TRBV7-2	-	-	TRBJ2-7	CASSLVDRPPDEQYF	TGTGCCAGCAGCTTAGTAGACCGCCCCCCGGACGAGCAGTACTTC
TRBV28	-	TRBD1	TRBJ1-1	CASSTGGVNTEAFF	TGTGCCAGCAGTACAGGGGGCGTGAACACTGAAGCTTTCTTT
TRBV6-1	-	-	TRBJ1-3	CASSVGASFSSGNTIYF	TGTGCCAGCAGTGTAGGGGCCTCCTTCTCCTCTGGAAACACCATATATTTT
TRBV5-1	once	TRBD1	TRBJ2-6	CASSLGRGLRISGANVLTF	TGCGCCAGCAGCTTAGGCAGGGGGCTAAGGATCTCTGGGGCCAACGTCCTGACTTTC
TRBV30	-	-	TRBJ1-4	CAGTGSANEKLFF	TGTGCCGGTACAGGGTCGGCTAATGAAAAACTGTTTTTT
TRBV28	-	TRBD1	TRBJ1-2	CASRTPGQGAGYGYTF	TGTGCCAGCAGGACCCCGGGACAGGGGGCGGGCTATGGCTACACCTTC
TRBV6-5	-	-	TRBJ2-7	CASSSTSLYEQYF	TGTGCCAGCAGTTCGACTAGTTTATACGAGCAGTACTTC
TRBV28	-	TRBD1	TRBJ2-2	CASSPGTGRTGELFF	TGTGCCAGCAGTCCCGGGACAGGCCGCACCGGGGAGCTGTTTTTT
TRBV27	-	TRBD2	TRBJ2-7	CASTPRGTSGYEQYF	TGTGCCAGCACACCGAGAGGGACTAGCGGTTACGAGCAGTACTTC
TRBV13	-	-	TRBJ2-3	CASSLGLGGRTDTQYF	TGTGCCAGCAGCTTAGGCCTTGGGGGTCGCACAGATACGCAGTATTTT
TRBV30	-	-	TRBJ1-2	CAWSPSVGAYGYTF	TGTGCCTGGAGTCCCTCCGTAGGGGCCTATGGCTACACCTTC
TRBV27	-	-	TRBJ2-7	CASSPRSFYEQYF	TGTGCCAGCAGTCCCCGGTCGTTCTACGAGCAGTACTTC
TRBV20-1	-	-	TRBJ1-2	CSEGDAYGYTF	TGCAGTGAGGGGGATGCCTATGGCTACACCTTC
TRBV6-5	-	-	TRBJ1-2	CDSQRGSTDDYTF	TGTGACAGCCAAAGGGGTTCTACGGACGACTACACCTTC
TRBV9	-	-	TRBJ1-4	CASSVATESNEKLFF	TGTGCCAGCAGCGTAGCTACAGAGTCTAATGAAAAACTGTTTTTT
TRBV7-6	-	-	TRBJ2-7	CASSLRGEYEQYF	TGTGCCAGCAGCTTAAGGGGGGAATACGAGCAGTACTTC
TRBV18	-	TRBD1	TRBJ2-1	CASSARDRVGEQFF	TGTGCCAGCTCGGCCCGGGACAGGGTTGGCGAGCAGTTCTTC
TRBV18	-	-	TRBJ1-2	CASSPEAPHGYTF	TGTGCCAGCTCACCCGAGGCTCCTCATGGCTACACCTTC
TRBV9	-	-	TRBJ2-7	CASSPHPGLNSYEQYF	TGTGCCAGCAGCCCTCATCCGGGGCTAAACTCCTACGAGCAGTACTTC
TRBV9	-	-	TRBJ2-1	CASSETLYNEQFF	TGTGCCAGCAGCGAGACCCTCTACAATGAGCAGTTCTTC
TRBV7-9	once	-	TRBJ1-2	CASSFGPVGRDGYTF	TGTGCCAGCAGCTTCGGACCCGTGGGTCGAGATGGCTACACCTTC